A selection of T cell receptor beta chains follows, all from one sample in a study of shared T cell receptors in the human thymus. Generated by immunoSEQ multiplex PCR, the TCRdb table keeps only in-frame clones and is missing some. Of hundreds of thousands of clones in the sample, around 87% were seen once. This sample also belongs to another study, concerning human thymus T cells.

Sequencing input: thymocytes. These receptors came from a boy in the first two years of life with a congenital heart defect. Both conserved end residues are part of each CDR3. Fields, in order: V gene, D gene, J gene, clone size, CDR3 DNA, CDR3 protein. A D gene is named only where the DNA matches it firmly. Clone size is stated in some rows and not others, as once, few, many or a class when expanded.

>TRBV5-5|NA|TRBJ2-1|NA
TGTGCCAGCACCTCCCTTTGGCGGGAATCCTACAATGAGCAGTTCTTC
CASTSLWRESYNEQFF
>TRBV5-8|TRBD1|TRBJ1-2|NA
TGTGCCAGCAGCTTGGGGCGGACAGGGGGCCCCTATGGCTACACCTTC
CASSLGRTGGPYGYTF
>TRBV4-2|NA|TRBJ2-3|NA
TGTGCCAGCAGCCAAGAGAAACAGGCAGCAGATACGCAGTATTTT
CASSQEKQAADTQYF
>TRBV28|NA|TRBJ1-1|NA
TGTGCCAGCAGTTCCTACGACCCATTTACCAGAGGCCTGAACACTGAAGCTTTCTTT
CASSSYDPFTRGLNTEAFF
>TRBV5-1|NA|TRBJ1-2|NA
TGCGCCAGCAGCTTGGGCGGGACTGGCTACACCTTC
CASSLGGTGYTF
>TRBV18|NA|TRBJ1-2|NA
TGTGCCAGCTCACCACGGAGACAGGCTGAGGAGGGCTACACCTTC
CASSPRRQAEEGYTF
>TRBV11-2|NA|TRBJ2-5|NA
TGTGCCAGCAGCCCCGGGAGGGGGCGAGGGACCCAGTACTTC
CASSPGRGRGTQYF
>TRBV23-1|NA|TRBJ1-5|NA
TGCGCCGCGTCAATCGGGTCGAAAGGGGTCCAGCCCCAGCATTTT
CAASIGSKGVQPQHF
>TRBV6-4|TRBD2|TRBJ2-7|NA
TGTGCCAGCAGTGAGCAAGCGGGGGCGGCGGAGCAGTACTTC
CASSEQAGAAEQYF
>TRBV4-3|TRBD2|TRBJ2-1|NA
TGCGCCAGCAGCCAAGGGACTAGCGGGGGTTACAATGAGCAGTTCTTC
CASSQGTSGGYNEQFF
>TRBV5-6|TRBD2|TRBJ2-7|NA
TGTGCCAGCAGCTTCGGGAGTGCTAGCGGCCACGAGCAGTACTTC
CASSFGSASGHEQYF
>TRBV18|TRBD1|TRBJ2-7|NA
TGTGCCAGCTCACCGAACGGACAGGGTCGAACCTACGAGCAGTACTTC
CASSPNGQGRTYEQYF
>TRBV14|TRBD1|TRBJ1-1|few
TGTGCCAGCAGCCAAGACGGGACAGGGCTTATTATGGACACTGAAGCTTTCTTT
CASSQDGTGLIMDTEAFF
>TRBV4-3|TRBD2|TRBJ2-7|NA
TGCGCCAGCAGCCAAGCCCCTTTAGAGCGGGGGGCCCCATCCTACGAGCAGTACTTC
CASSQAPLERGAPSYEQYF
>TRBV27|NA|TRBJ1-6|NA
TGTGCCAGCAGTTCCGGACGGCCGGGGGGTTCACCCCTCCACTTT
CASSSGRPGGSPLHF
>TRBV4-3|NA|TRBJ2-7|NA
TGCGCCAGCAGCCAAGTTACGGGGGAAACCCCCTACGAGCAGTACTTC
CASSQVTGETPYEQYF
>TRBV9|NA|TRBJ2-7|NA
TGTGCCAGCAGCGTAACGGGAAATACCTACGAGCAGTACTTC
CASSVTGNTYEQYF
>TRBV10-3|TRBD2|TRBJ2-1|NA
TGTGCCATCAGTGCCGGGACTAGCGGGGAGTACAATGAGCAGTTCTTC
CAISAGTSGEYNEQFF
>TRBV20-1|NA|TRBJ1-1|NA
TGCAGTCCCCCCGGGGGCACTGAAGCTTTCTTT
CSPPGGTEAFF
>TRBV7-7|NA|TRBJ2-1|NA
TGTGCTAGCAGCACCAACGCAGGGGGAGGATACAATGAGCAGTTCTTC
CASSTNAGGGYNEQFF
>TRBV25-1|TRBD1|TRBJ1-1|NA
TGTGCCAGCAGTGGGGGCCGGGACAGCCGGTCCATGAACACTGAAGCTTTCTTT
CASSGGRDSRSMNTEAFF
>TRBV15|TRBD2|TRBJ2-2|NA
TGTGCCACCAGCAGATCCCCTAGCGGGAGAGATCCCGGGGAGCTGTTTTTT
CATSRSPSGRDPGELFF
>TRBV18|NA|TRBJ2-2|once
TGTGCCAGCTCACATATCACGGACACCGGGGAGCTGTTTTTT
CASSHITDTGELFF
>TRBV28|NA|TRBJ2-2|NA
TGTGCCAGCAGTTCCCTCAGGGGCCCCGGGGAGCTGTTTTTT
CASSSLRGPGELFF
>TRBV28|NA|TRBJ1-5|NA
TGTGCCAGCAGTTTTCAGAAAGGGAGGAATCAGCCCCAGCATTTT
CASSFQKGRNQPQHF
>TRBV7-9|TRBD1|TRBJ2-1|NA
TGTGCCAGCAGCCCCGGGACAGGGGGCTACAATGAGCAGTTCTTC
CASSPGTGGYNEQFF
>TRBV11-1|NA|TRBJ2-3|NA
TGTGCCAGCAGCACAGGCGGCGGCGGGGACCGCACAGATACGCAGTATTTT
CASSTGGGGDRTDTQYF
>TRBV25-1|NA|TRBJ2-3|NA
TGTGCCAGCAGTGAATCTTTACTAGGCAGCACAGATACGCAGTATTTT
CASSESLLGSTDTQYF
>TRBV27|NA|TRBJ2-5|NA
TGTGCCAGCAGTTTCAGCAGGGAAGGTGAGACCCAGTACTTC
CASSFSREGETQYF
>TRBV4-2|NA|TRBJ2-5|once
TGTGCCAGCAGCCAAGATCCCCCAGGGAAGAAAGAGACCCAGTACTTC
CASSQDPPGKKETQYF
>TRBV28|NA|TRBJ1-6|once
TGTGCCAGCAGTGGAGTGCGCAGGGGTCCTAACTCCTATAATTCACCCCTCCACTTT
CASSGVRRGPNSYNSPLHF
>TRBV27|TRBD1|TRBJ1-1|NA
TGTGCCAGCAGACATGGACAGGGTTTCTTAGCTTTCTTT
CASRHGQGFLAFF
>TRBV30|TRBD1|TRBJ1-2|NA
TGTGCCTGGAGTCAAGGACAGGGGGATGGCTACACCTTC
CAWSQGQGDGYTF
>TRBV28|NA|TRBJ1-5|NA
TGTGCCAGCCGCCTTCCGTGGGCCCTCAATCAGCCCCAGCATTTT
CASRLPWALNQPQHF
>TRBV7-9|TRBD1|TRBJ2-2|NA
TGTGCCAGCAGCTTTCGACAGGGCGTTCCCGGGGAGCTGTTTTTT
CASSFRQGVPGELFF
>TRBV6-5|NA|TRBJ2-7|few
TGTGCCAGCGGGTCGGGGTACGAGCAGTACTTC
CASGSGYEQYF
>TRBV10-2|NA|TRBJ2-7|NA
TGCGCCAGCAGTGCCCAGATCTACGAGCAGTACTTC
CASSAQIYEQYF
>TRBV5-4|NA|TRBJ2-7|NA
TGTGCCAGCAGCTCTAGAACCTCCTACGAGCAGTACTTC
CASSSRTSYEQYF
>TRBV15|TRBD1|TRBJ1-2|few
TGTGCCACCAGCTCGAACCGGGACAGGGAATCGAAAGACTATGGCTACACCTTC
CATSSNRDRESKDYGYTF
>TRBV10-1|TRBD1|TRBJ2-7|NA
TGCGCCAGCAGTCCGGAGCCCGGGACAGGGGCCTCCTACGAGCAGTACTTC
CASSPEPGTGASYEQYF
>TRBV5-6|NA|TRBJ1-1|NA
TGTGCCAGCAGCGTCGGTATGAACACTGAAGCTTTCTTT
CASSVGMNTEAFF
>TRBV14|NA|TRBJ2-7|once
TGTGCCAGCAGCCAAGGGACATTCCCCTACGAGCAGTACTTC
CASSQGTFPYEQYF
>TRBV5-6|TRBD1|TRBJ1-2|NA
TGTGCCGGCTCGGACAGGGCAGGGGCAAACTATGGCTACACCTTC
CAGSDRAGANYGYTF
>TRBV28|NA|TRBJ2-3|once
TGTGCCAGCAGCTCCCTAAAGTGGCAGGGAAATTACACAGATACGCAGTATTTT
CASSSLKWQGNYTDTQYF
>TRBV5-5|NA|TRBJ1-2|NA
TGTGCCAGCAGCCCGGCCATATGGGAGCTAGCGAACTATGGCTACACCTTC
CASSPAIWELANYGYTF
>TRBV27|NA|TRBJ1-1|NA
TGTGCCAGCAGCACTCGACAGGCTGGGGGGAACACTGAAGCTTTCTTT
CASSTRQAGGNTEAFF
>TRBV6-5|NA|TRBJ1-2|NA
TGTGCCAGCAGCCAACAGGGTTTCGGCTATGGCTACACCTTC
CASSQQGFGYGYTF
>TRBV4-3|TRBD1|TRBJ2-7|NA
TGCGCCAGCAGCCCAATATTGAGAGGCATTCCCGGGACAGGAGCCTACGAGCAGTACTTC
CASSPILRGIPGTGAYEQYF
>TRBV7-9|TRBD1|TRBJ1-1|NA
TGTGCCAGCAGCTTATGGACAGGTACTGAAGCTTTCTTT
CASSLWTGTEAFF
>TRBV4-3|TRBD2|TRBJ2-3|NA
TGCGCCAGCAGCCAAGCCGAGCGGGAGGGATGTACAGATACGCAGTATTTT
CASSQAEREGCTDTQYF
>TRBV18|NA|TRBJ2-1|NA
TGTGCCAGCTCACCCTGGACTCCCCAGTCCTACAATGAGCAGTTCTTC
CASSPWTPQSYNEQFF
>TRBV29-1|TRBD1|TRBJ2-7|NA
TGCAGCGCCAGGACAGGTGTCTACGAGCAGTACTTC
CSARTGVYEQYF
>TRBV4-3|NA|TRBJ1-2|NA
TGCGCCAGCAGCCAAGAAATAGGGGAAGACTATGGCTACACCTTC
CASSQEIGEDYGYTF
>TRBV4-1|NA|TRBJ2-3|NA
TGCGCCAGCAGCCCCAAGACTGACTACCGACCGATGGGGTATACGCAGTATTTT
CASSPKTDYRPMGYTQYF
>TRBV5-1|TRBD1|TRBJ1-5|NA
TGCGCCAGCAGCTCTGGACAGGGAATGAATCAGCCCCAGCATTTT
CASSSGQGMNQPQHF